The sample holds many counts of the clone carrying this T cell receptor (beta chain). The antigen is undetermined. The length of the CDR3 is 18 residues. Germline assignment: CDR1 MNHNS and CDR2 SASEGT. V shed 2 bases and J 5 bases; nucleotides not matched to a gene: 13. These data come from a study of T cell repertoires in cytomegalovirus infection. TCRdb itself ran the reads through MiXCR, one entry per CDR3 protein. The repertoire holds about 110,000 distinct CDR3 sequences, with over 9% as singletons. The sequenced sample was PBMCs, sequenced either directly or after in vitro stimulation (not recorded which). The chain employs TRBV6-1 and TRBJ2-3; 10 bases line up with TRBD2. The TCR was taken from a human donor in good health (CMV status not recorded). Some clones in this sample may be carry-over from other donors' samples. As DNA, the CDR3 is TGTGCCAGCAGTGAAAGCGGGAGGGGAGCGGGAGGTGGAGATACGCAGTATTTT. Protein sequence: CASSESGRGAGGGDTQYF.